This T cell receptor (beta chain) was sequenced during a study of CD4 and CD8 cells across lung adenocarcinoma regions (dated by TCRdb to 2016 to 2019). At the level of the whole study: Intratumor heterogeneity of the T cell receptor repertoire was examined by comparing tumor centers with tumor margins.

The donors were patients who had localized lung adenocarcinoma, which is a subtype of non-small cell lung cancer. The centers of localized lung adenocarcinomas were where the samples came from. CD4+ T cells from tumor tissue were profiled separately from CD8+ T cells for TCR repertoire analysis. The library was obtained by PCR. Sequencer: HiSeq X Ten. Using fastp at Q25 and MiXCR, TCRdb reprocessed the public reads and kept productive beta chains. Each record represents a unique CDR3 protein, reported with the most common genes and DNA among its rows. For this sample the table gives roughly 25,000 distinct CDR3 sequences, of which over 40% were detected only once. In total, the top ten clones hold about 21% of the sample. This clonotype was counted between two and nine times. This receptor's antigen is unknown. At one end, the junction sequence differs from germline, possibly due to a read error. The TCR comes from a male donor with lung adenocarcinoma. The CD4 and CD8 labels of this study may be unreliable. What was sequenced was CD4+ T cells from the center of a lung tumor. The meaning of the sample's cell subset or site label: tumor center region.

The CDR3 has the sequence CASRLQSVIPGTLYF. The DNA sequence is TGTGCCAGCAGACTCCAGTCTGTAATTCCAGGTACGCTGTATTTT. This sequence uses TRBV6-5 and TRBJ2-2; the D gene assignment is ambiguous. The CDR1 and CDR2 encoded by the germline V gene are MNHEY and SVGAGI. There are 15 amino acids in the CDR3, from cysteine to phenylalanine inclusive. Only the CDR3 DNA stays, 45 bases, in frame from base 1.